These 27 T cell receptor beta chains came from one sample sequenced in a study of cytomegalovirus exposure and HLA in healthy donors. Method: immunoSEQ multiplex PCR; TCRdb's copy keeps in-frame clones and lacks some. The sample carries 71,000 or so clones, over 85% recorded once. The sequencing sample was made of PBMCs. Source of these receptors: a woman between 18 and 30 years old in good health and CMV-seronegative.

This clone occurred once. The rearrangement joins TRBV2 to TRBJ2-1, with 10 bases lining up with TRBD2. V lost 6 bases, J lost 5 bases, and 7 bases stayed unmatched. Germline lookup yields CDR1 SNHLY and CDR2 FYNNEI. CDR3 size: 15 residues. The CDR3 reads CASRETSGTNNEQFF. The CDR3 DNA reads TGTGCCAGCAGGGAAACTAGCGGGACAAACAATGAGCAGTTCTTC.

The chain joins TRBV5-1 to TRBJ2-5; TRBD1 matches at 8 bases. Trimming removed 4 bases from V and 5 bases from J; junction bases left unmatched: 10. This CDR3 is built from 15 residues. Germline CDR1 reads SGHRS; CDR2 reads YFSETQ. The CDR3 nucleotides are TGCGCCAGCAGCATAAAGCAGGGGGCCGGTGAGACCCAGTACTTC. Its protein is CASSIKQGAGETQYF.

V is TRBV6-5 and J is TRBJ2-7, with 8 bases fitting TRBD2. Germline V gene lookup returns CDR1 MNHEY and CDR2 SVGAGI. Trimming took 5 bases from V and 5 from J; bases not matched to a gene: 11. This CDR3 is built from 15 residues. In DNA, the CDR3 is TGTGCCAGCAGTGTAACGGGGGGGGGCGGCGACGAGCAGTACTTC. It specifies CASSVTGGGGDEQYF.

The chain is built from TRBV27 and TRBJ1-3, with a tentative D call TRBD1 (6 bases). Trimming left V 3 bases short and J 1 base short, with 22 bases between. CDR1 is MNHEY and CDR2 is SMNVEV in the germline V gene (reference sequence). CDR3 length equals 19 residues. CDR3 residues: CASSFSGTNIGSSGNTIYF. In DNA form, the CDR3 reads TGTGCCAGCAGTTTTTCGGGGACAAACATCGGTTCGTCTGGAAACACCATATATTTT.

The chain is built from TRBV2 and TRBJ2-2; D gene uncertain. Germline loops: CDR1 SNHLY, CDR2 FYNNEI. The V end lost 8 bases, the J end lost 1 base, and 5 bases lay between the germline ends. This CDR3 contains 12 residues. CDR3 bases: TGTGCCAGCCGCAGGAACACCGGGGAGCTGTTTTTT. Translation: CASRRNTGELFF. Based on the CDR3 plus reference TRBV2 and TRBJ2-2, the full variable domain is EPEVTQTPSHQVTQMGQEVILRCVPISNHLYFYWYRQILGQKVEFLVSFYNNEISEKSEIFDDQFSVERPDGSNFTLKIRSTKLEDSAMYFCASRRNTGELFFGEGSRLTVL.

The chain employs TRBV5-6 and TRBJ2-1; 7 bases are shared with TRBD2. The J segment lost 6 bases and the V segment lost 4 bases, leaving 10 bases of the junction unmatched. Germline V CDR1 and CDR2: SGHDT, YYEEEE. The CDR3 is 15 amino acids. CDR3 residues: CASSRAGTGGNEQFF. The CDR3 nucleotides read TGTGCCAGCAGCCGGGCGGGTACGGGGGGCAATGAGCAGTTCTTC.

The chain recombines TRBV9 with TRBJ2-1; 12 positions match TRBD2. In germline, CDR1 is SGDLS, CDR2 YYNGEE. Trimming at V came to 0 bases and at J to 6 bases, leaving 4 bases not matched to a gene. The CDR3 extends over 16 amino acids. This chain's CDR3 is CASSVGTSGKGNEQFF. The CDR3 DNA reads TGTGCCAGCAGCGTAGGGACTAGCGGGAAGGGCAATGAGCAGTTCTTC.

V and J are TRBV4-1 and TRBJ2-7; possibly TRBD1 for D (6 bases). Deletions cut 1 base from V and 4 bases from J, with 14 bases between. The CDR3 has 15 amino acids. From germline, CDR1 is MGHRA and CDR2 YSYEKL. The chain's CDR3 is CASSQAQGIRYEQYF. The DNA of the CDR3 is TGCGCCAGCAGCCAAGCGCAGGGGATTAGGTACGAGCAGTACTTC.

V and J are TRBV7-9 and TRBJ2-7; TRBD2 is a possible D gene (6 bases). The CDR3 runs 12 residues. CDR1 is SEHNR, CDR2 FQNEAQ, per germline (reference sequence). The V gene lost 4 bases and the J gene lost 3 bases, with 7 bases spanning the gap. The CDR3 protein is CASSYGSYEQYF. Written as DNA, the CDR3 is TGTGCCAGCAGCTACGGGAGCTACGAGCAGTACTTC.

The chain links TRBV4-1 to TRBJ2-7; D gene unclear. The CDR3 length is 15 residues. Germline lookup yields CDR1 MGHRA and CDR2 YSYEKL. V was trimmed by 1 base and J by 1 base, leaving 11 bases between them. CDR3 bases: TGCGCCAGCAGCCAAGGAAGAGGATCATCCTACGAGCAGTACTTC. Its translation: CASSQGRGSSYEQYF.

This sequence joins TRBV4-1 and TRBJ1-4, with no clear D. V was clipped by 4 bases and J by 3 bases, with 15 bases between them. This CDR3 comprises 16 residues. Germline V gene lookup returns CDR1 MGHRA and CDR2 YSYEKL. This chain's CDR3 is CASSPGLVFSNEKLFF. CDR3 nucleotides: TGCGCCAGCAGCCCAGGTCTGGTTTTTTCTAATGAAAAACTGTTTTTT.

The chain has TRBV7-2 and TRBJ2-7, with 7 bases fitting TRBD2. The V gene's germline CDR1 is SGHTA and CDR2 FQGNSA. This CDR3 contains 14 residues. V was clipped by 2 bases and J by 3 bases; unmatched bases: 4. The CDR3 DNA is TGTGCCAGCAGCTTAAGGTCGGGGGGCTACGAGCAGTACTTC. Translation gives CASSLRSGGYEQYF.

The genes are TRBV30 and TRBJ1-4; 8 nucleotides align to TRBD1. The CDR3 contains 13 residues. Germline V gene sequence: CDR1 GTSNPN, CDR2 SVGIG (reference sequence). With 4 bases clipped from V and 3 bases from J, the junction kept 1 base outside the gene matches. This CDR3 reads CAWTTGANEKLFF. The CDR3 DNA follows: TGTGCCTGGACGACAGGGGCTAATGAAAAACTGTTTTTT.

V usage is TRBV28 and J usage is TRBJ2-5; 7 bases match TRBD1. The CDR3 runs 14 residues. From germline, CDR1 is MDHEN and CDR2 SYDVKM. V dropped 5 bases and J dropped 1; count of bases not matched to a gene: 4. The CDR3, as DNA: TGTGCCAGCAGTCAACAGGGGACCCAAGAGACCCAGTACTTC. Translated, it gives CASSQQGTQETQYF.

The rearrangement links TRBV7-9 to TRBJ1-6; D gene uncertain. CDR3 length equals 14 residues. In germline, CDR1 is SEHNR, CDR2 FQNEAQ (reference sequence). V lost 5 bases and J 7 bases, leaving 12 bases between the germline ends. The CDR3 DNA reads TGTGCCAGCAGCAAACCGGGTTACAATTCACCCCTCCACTTT. This sequence encodes CASSKPGYNSPLHF.

This rearrangement joins TRBV5-1 to TRBJ1-1, with TRBD1 matching 7 bases. Germline assignment: CDR1 SGHRS and CDR2 YFSETQ. This CDR3 spans 16 amino acids. V shed 7 bases and J 0 bases; nucleotides not matched to a gene: 12. DNA of the CDR3: TGCGCCAGCTGCCAAGGGGGCAGGACTTTGAACACTGAAGCTTTCTTT. This translates into CASCQGGRTLNTEAFF.

V and J are TRBV5-1 and TRBJ1-1; a weak D match, TRBD1 (6 bases). The CDR3 is 13 residues long. V was shortened by 5 bases and J by 2 bases, with 10 bases between the two germline ends. The germline gives CDR1 SGHRS, CDR2 YFSETQ. The DNA of the CDR3 is TGCGCCAGCAGGCAGGGGAGAAACACTGAAGCTTTCTTT. Translating it yields CASRQGRNTEAFF. The complete variable domain, with remaining parts taken from reference TRBV5-1 and TRBJ1-1, reads KAGVTQTPRYLIKTRGQQVTLSCSPISGHRSVSWYQQTPGQGLQFLFEYFSETQRNKGNFPGRFSGRQFSNSRSEMNVSTLELGDSALYLCASRQGRNTEAFFGQGTRLTVV.

The gene calls are TRBV4-2 and TRBJ2-2; 8 bases map to TRBD2. The germline V gene encodes CDR1 LGHNA and CDR2 YNFKEQ. V lost 3 bases to trimming and J lost 6 bases; unmatched junction nucleotides: 18. This CDR3 spans 19 amino acids. The CDR3, as DNA: TGTGCCAGCAGCCAGCCGGGAATAGGGGCGGGAGGAGAGGCCGGGGAGCTGTTTTTT. Amino acids: CASSQPGIGAGGEAGELFF.

The CDR3, as DNA: TGTGCCAGTAGTAAGGGACAGGGGGCCTGGGAGACCCAGTACTTC. Translation gives CASSKGQGAWETQYF. V is TRBV19 and J is TRBJ2-5; TRBD1 agrees at 12 bases. The length of the CDR3 is 15 residues. Germline-derived CDR1 and CDR2 are LNHDA and SQIVND (reference sequence). Germline trimming cut 4 bases from V and 5 bases from J; bases unmatched to any gene: 5.

This chain uses TRBV30 with TRBJ2-5; a weak D match, TRBD1 (6 bases). The CDR3 covers 14 residues. The V gene's germline CDR1 is GTSNPN and CDR2 SVGIG (reference sequence). The germline V and J ends were trimmed by 3 bases and 1 base, with 12 bases remaining between them. The CDR3 sequence is CAWRGLGAQETQYF. In DNA, the CDR3 is TGTGCCTGGAGAGGATTGGGGGCCCAAGAGACCCAGTACTTC.

The chain employs TRBV11-1 and TRBJ2-3, with 13 bases aligning to TRBD2. The CDR3 sequence is 15 residues long. V shed 5 bases, J shed 4 bases, and the junction held 3 bases outside the gene matches. In germline, CDR1 is SGHAT, CDR2 FQDESV (reference sequence). The CDR3 here is CASSLGLAGPDTQYF. Here the CDR3 DNA reads TGTGCCAGCAGCCTGGGACTAGCGGGGCCAGATACGCAGTATTTT.

The gene calls are TRBV5-4 and TRBJ2-5; possible D gene TRBD1, 6 bases. V was pared by 3 bases and J by 5 bases, with 20 bases between. The CDR3 consists of 16 residues. CDR1 SGHNT and CDR2 YYREEE come from the germline V gene (reference sequence). The CDR3 DNA sequence: TGTGCCAGCAGCTCTCAGGCAACGCAGGGGAAGGAGACCCAGTACTTC. Residues: CASSSQATQGKETQYF.

This chain links TRBV28 with TRBJ1-4; 8 positions agree with TRBD1. Trimming took 3 bases from V and 5 from J; bases not matched to a gene: 2. Germline assignment: CDR1 MDHEN and CDR2 SYDVKM. This CDR3 spans 14 amino acids. For the CDR3, the DNA is TGTGCCAGCAGTTTTGGGGACAGGAATGAAAAACTGTTTTTT. Translated, it gives CASSFGDRNEKLFF.

The chain has TRBV11-3 and TRBJ2-1; no clear D. V was shortened by 0 bases and J by 2 bases, with 8 bases between the two germline ends. Germline CDR1 reads SGHNT; CDR2 reads YENEEA. The CDR3 sequence is 15 residues long. The DNA for the CDR3 is TGTGCCAGCAGCTTAGATCCCCAAACCTACAATGAGCAGTTCTTC. It codes for CASSLDPQTYNEQFF. The full variable domain, in which reference TRBV11-3 and TRBJ2-1 provide the parts outside the CDR3, is EAGVVQSPRYKIIEKKQPVAFWCNPISGHNTLYWYLQNLGQGPELLIRYENEEAVDDSQLPKDRFSAERLKGVDSTLKIQPAELGDSAVYLCASSLDPQTYNEQFFGPGTRLTVL.

The chain is built from TRBV6-5 and TRBJ2-7, with D uncertain. Looked up from germline, CDR1 is MNHEY and CDR2 is SVGAGI. The CDR3 extends over 14 amino acids. The V end was cut by 4 bases, the J end by 1 base, with 11 bases between. The CDR3 is CASSLLYGSYEQYF. The DNA of the CDR3 is TGTGCCAGCAGTTTGTTATACGGGTCCTACGAGCAGTACTTC.

The chain recombines TRBV30 with TRBJ2-4, with D possibly matching TRBD2 (7 bases). The CDR3 has 14 residues. Trimming cost V 5 bases and J 3 bases, with 14 bases left between them. Germline V gene lookup returns CDR1 GTSNPN and CDR2 SVGIG (reference sequence). The CDR3 DNA follows: TGTGCCTGGCAAGGGGGAGGGAGCAAAAACATTCAGTACTTC. It encodes CAWQGGGSKNIQYF. The entire variable domain, with the rest obtained from reference TRBV30 and TRBJ2-4, is as follows: SQTIHQWPATLVQPVGSPLSLECTVEGTSNPNLYWYRQAAGRGLQLLFYSVGIGQISSEVPQNLSASRPQDRQFILSSKKLLLSDSGFYLCAWQGGGSKNIQYFGAGTRLSVL.

This clone was detected a few times. The chain joins TRBV6-1 to TRBJ2-1, with 12 positions matching TRBD2. V lost 4 bases, J lost 8 bases, and 6 bases stayed unmatched. The CDR3 runs 15 residues. The germline V gene encodes CDR1 MNHNS and CDR2 SASEGT. The CDR3 sequence: CASSATSGGQDEQFF. CDR3 coding DNA: TGTGCCAGCAGTGCAACTAGCGGGGGGCAGGATGAGCAGTTCTTC.